A selection of T cell receptor beta chains follows, all from one sample in a study of identical twins. TCRdb processed the 5' RACE reads anew with MiXCR; each CDR3 protein has one entry. Among 210,000 or so distinct CDR3 sequences listed, roughly 7.5% were seen once. This same sample was also part of a study on yellow fever vaccine responses in identical twins.

The sample taken for sequencing was memory (CD45RO+) T cells sorted from blood. The receptors originated from a woman in her late teens or twenties in good health. CDR3s include the opening cysteine and the closing phenylalanine or tryptophan. D genes are given only for firm matches. Size tells how often a clone was seen (once, few, many) or the class of an expanded clone, and some rows leave it out.

clone_size	v_call	j_call	d_call	cdr3_nt	cdr3_aa
many	TRBV7-2	TRBJ1-1	NA	TGTGCCAGCAGCTTTGGGGGGGGCGAAGCTTTCTTT	CASSFGGGEAFF
few	TRBV28	TRBJ2-5	TRBD2	TGTGCCAGCAGTTTATTGTCCAAGCGGGAGGGCCGAGAGACCCAGTACTTC	CASSLLSKREGRETQYF
few	TRBV6-2/TRBV6-3	TRBJ2-5	NA	TGTGCCAGCAGTTACTCGACCCCGGAGACCCAGTACTTC	CASSYSTPETQYF
NA	TRBV19	TRBJ1-2	NA	TGTGCCAGTAGTATTAGTCCCGTCCATGGCTACACCTTC	CASSISPVHGYTF
few	TRBV6-1	TRBJ1-6	TRBD1	TGTGCCGGATCCAGGGGGCGGAATTCACCCCTCCACTTT	CAGSRGRNSPLHF
many	TRBV5-1	TRBJ2-1	TRBD2	TGCGCCAGCAAGATAGCTAGCGGGGGGCTCAATACCAATGAGCAGTTCTTC	CASKIASGGLNTNEQFF
NA	TRBV5-1	TRBJ2-7	NA	TGCGCCAGCAGCTTCCGACAGGGAGGGGGCTACGAGCAGTACTTC	CASSFRQGGGYEQYF
many	TRBV18	TRBJ2-1	NA	TGTGCCAGCTCACCACTCACCGGGACCAACAATGAGCAGTTCTTC	CASSPLTGTNNEQFF
few	TRBV5-6	TRBJ1-4	NA	TGTGCCAGCAGCTTCGGCATAGCCAATGAAAAACTGTTTTTT	CASSFGIANEKLFF
many	TRBV29-1	TRBJ2-5	NA	TGCAGCGTTGACACAGGGTTAGGTGTGACCCAGTACTTC	CSVDTGLGVTQYF
few	TRBV29-1	TRBJ2-5	NA	TGCAGCGCCGCCGACCCGGGGGAGACCCAGTACTTC	CSAADPGETQYF